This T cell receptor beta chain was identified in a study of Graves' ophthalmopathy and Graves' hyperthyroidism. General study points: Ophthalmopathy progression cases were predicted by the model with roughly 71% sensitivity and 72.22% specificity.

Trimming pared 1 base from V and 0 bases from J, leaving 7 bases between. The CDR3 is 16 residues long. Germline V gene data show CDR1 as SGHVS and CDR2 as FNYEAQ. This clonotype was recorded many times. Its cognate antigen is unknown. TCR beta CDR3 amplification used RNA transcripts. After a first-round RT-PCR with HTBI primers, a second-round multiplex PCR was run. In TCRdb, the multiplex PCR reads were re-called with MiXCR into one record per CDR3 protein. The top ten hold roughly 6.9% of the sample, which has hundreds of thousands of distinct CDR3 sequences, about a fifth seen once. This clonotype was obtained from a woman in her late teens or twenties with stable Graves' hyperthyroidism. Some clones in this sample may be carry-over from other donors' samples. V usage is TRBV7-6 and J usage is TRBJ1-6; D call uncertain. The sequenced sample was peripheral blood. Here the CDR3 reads CASSLVSRSYNSPLHF. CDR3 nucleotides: TGTGCCAGCAGCTTAGTCTCCCGCTCCTATAATTCACCCCTCCACTTT.